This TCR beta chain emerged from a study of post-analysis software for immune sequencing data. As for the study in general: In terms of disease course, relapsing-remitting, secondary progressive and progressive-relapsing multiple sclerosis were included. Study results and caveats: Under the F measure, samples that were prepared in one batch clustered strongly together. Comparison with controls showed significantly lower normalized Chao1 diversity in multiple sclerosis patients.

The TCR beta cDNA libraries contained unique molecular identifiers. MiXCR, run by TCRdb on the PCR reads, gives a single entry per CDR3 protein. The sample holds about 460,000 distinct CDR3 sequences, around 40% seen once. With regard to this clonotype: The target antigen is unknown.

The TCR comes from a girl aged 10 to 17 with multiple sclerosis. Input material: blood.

DNA of the CDR3: TGCAGCGTTGGCGTGGACGAGCAGTACTTC. This gives the protein CSVGVDEQYF. The chain recombines TRBV29-1 with TRBJ2-7; D remains unclear. Germline V gives CDR1 SQVTM, CDR2 ANQGSEA. The length of the CDR3 is 10 residues. Trimming stripped 4 bases from V and 5 bases from J, with 6 bases between.